This record covers a single T cell receptor beta chain. This entry comes from a study of blood T cell repertoires in COVID-19. Study-wide background: Some COVID-19 samples were acute and others convalescent; all came from the United States, Italy and Spain. Sources were T cells, B-cell-depleted T cells, or PBMCs; the material itself was cDNA or gDNA.

Profiling relied on immunoSEQ multiplex PCR, and the TCRdb table lists in-frame clones only, not all of them. Of just over 300,000 clones in the sample, roughly 87% are singletons; the top ten hold more than 2%. CDR1 is SGHVS and CDR2 is FNYEAQ in the germline V gene. The length of the CDR3 is 16 residues. V gave up 1 base and J gave up 6 bases, with 16 bases separating them. The sequenced material came from peripheral blood. The sequence derives from a man younger than 30 with active or convalescent COVID-19. This chain connects TRBV7-6 to TRBJ1-5, with a weak D call TRBD1 (6 bases). CDR3 sequence: CASSLGPGEGSQPQHF. The CDR3 coding sequence is TGTGCCAGCAGCTTAGGTCCAGGGGAGGGAAGTCAGCCCCAGCATTTT.